What follows are 3 T cell receptor beta chains derived from one specimen sequenced in a study of blood T cells in healthy people across ages (dated by TCRdb to the mid-2010s). The library was built by means of 5' RACE. TCRdb records Illumina HiSeq 2500 as the sequencer. The second PCR ran for roughly 7 to 12 cycles and used a J-beta primer mix along with a sample-barcoded 5' primer. In-frame beta chains were kept once TCRdb had trimmed the public reads at Q25 with fastp and called clones with MiXCR. Each entry merges the rows of one CDR3 protein and shows their most common DNA and genes. This sample is represented by over 1,300,000 distinct CDR3 sequences; approximately 59% of them were singletons. The ten top clones hold about 6.7% of the sample. The sequenced material came from blood. The receptors originated from a man aged 18-30 years in good health.

This clonotype was detected only once. This chain uses TRBV20-1 with TRBJ1-1; tentatively, D is TRBD1 (6 bases). This CDR3 has 14 residues. The V end lost 7 bases, the J end lost 0 bases, and 15 bases lay between the germline ends. Germline V gene lookup returns CDR1 DFQATT and CDR2 SNEGSKA (reference sequence). The CDR3 DNA sequence: TGCAGTGTAGGACAGTCGACCCTGAACACTGAAGCTTTCTTT. Translated: CSVGQSTLNTEAFF.

This clonotype was seen once. CDR3 residues: CASSPGHYGRGSYEQYF. In nucleotides, the CDR3 is TGCGCCAGCAGCCCCGGTCATTACGGGAGGGGGTCCTACGAGCAGTACTTC. The chain couples TRBV5-1 to TRBJ2-7; 8 bases fit TRBD2. Germline loops: CDR1 SGHRS, CDR2 YFSETQ. With V trimmed by 4 bases and J by 1 base, 13 bases remained unmatched. This CDR3 region has 17 residues.

This clonotype was counted a single time. The J gene is TRBJ2-1, the V gene TRBV7-2, with 7 bases fitting TRBD1. V trimming: 5 bases; J trimming: 5 bases; junction bases outside the gene matches: 9. The CDR3 loop spans 15 amino acids. Per the germline V gene, CDR1 is SGHTA and CDR2 is FQGNSA. The CDR3 loop is CASSRPWTGDNEQFF. CDR3 sequence (DNA): TGTGCCAGCAGCCGCCCCTGGACAGGCGACAATGAGCAGTTCTTC.